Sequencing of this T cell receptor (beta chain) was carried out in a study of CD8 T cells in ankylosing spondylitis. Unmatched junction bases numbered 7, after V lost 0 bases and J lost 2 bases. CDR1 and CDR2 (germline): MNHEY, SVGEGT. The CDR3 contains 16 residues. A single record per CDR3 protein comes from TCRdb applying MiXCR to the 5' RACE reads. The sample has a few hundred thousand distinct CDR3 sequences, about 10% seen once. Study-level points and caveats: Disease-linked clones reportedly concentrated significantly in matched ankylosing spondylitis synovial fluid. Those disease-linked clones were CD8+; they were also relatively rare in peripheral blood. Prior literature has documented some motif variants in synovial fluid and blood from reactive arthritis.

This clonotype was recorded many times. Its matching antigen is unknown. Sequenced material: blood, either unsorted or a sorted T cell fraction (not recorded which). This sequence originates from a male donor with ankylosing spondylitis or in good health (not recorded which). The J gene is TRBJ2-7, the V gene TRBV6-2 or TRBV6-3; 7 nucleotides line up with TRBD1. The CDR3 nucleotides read TGTGCCAGCAGTTACTCGAACAGGGGCTTAACCTACGAGCAGTACTTC. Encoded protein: CASSYSNRGLTYEQYF.